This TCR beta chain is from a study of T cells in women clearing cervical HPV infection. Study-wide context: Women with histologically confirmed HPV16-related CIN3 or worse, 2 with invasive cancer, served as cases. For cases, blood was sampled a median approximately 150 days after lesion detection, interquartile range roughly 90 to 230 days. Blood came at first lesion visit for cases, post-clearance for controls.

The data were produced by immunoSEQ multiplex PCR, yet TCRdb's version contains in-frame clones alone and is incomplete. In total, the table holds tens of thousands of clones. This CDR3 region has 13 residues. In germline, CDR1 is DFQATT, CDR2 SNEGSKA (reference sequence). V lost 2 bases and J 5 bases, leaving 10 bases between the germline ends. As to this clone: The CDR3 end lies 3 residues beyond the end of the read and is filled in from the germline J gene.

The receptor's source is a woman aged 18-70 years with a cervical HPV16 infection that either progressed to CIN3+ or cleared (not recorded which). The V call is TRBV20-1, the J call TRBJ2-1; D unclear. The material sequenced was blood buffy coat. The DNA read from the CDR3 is TGCAGTGCTAGAATCCCCCTTAACAATGAG. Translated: CSARIPLNNE. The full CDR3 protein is CSARIPLNNEQFF.